What follows describes a single T cell receptor beta chain. The source of the sample is a study of control samples from healthy donors and cancer patients. V lost 5 bases, J lost 1 base, and 8 bases lay in between. CDR1 is SEHNR and CDR2 is FQNEAQ in the germline V gene (reference sequence). The CDR3 totals 13 residues. Produced via immunoSEQ multiplex PCR; TCRdb's table is partial and in-frame only. The sample comprises fewer than 95,000 clones, around 86% of which are singletons, and more than 20% rests with the top ten. This sequence originates from a man in his thirties or forties in good health. The chain joins TRBV7-9 to TRBJ2-5, with a possible D match to TRBD2 (5 bases). Sequenced: blood. The CDR3: CASSVGVQETQYF. CDR3 DNA sequence: TGTGCCAGCAGCGTCGGGGTCCAAGAGACCCAGTACTTC.